The entry below describes one T cell receptor beta chain. A much larger clone is a single base away; this may be a read error. Amplification of TCR beta CDR3 regions used RNA as the template. HTBI primers drove first-round RT-PCR of the TCR CDR3. A single record per CDR3 protein comes from TCRdb applying MiXCR to the multiplex PCR reads. The table includes a few hundred thousand distinct CDR3 sequences, more than 15% detected once. These data are taken from a study of T cells in Graves' hyperthyroidism and ophthalmopathy. V dropped 8 bases and J dropped 7; count of bases not matched to a gene: 7. Germline loops: CDR1 SNHLY, CDR2 FYNNEI. The CDR3 is made up of 13 amino acids.

Sequences were obtained from blood. The origin of this receptor is a woman in her 30s with Graves' hyperthyroidism. The chain employs TRBV2 and TRBJ1-4; 7 nucleotides match TRBD1. The CDR3 nucleotides read TGTGCCAGCTCGGACAGGCCGGCTGAAAAACTGTTTTTT. Amino acid sequence: CASSDRPAEKLFF.